The clone carrying this T cell receptor (beta chain) was detected ten times or more. Antigen: not known. Axillary draining lymph nodes of breast cancer patients supplied the node samples. TCRdb processed the multiplex PCR reads anew with MiXCR; each CDR3 protein has one entry. This table holds about 150,000 distinct CDR3 sequences, less than 35% found once. Losses at the gene ends were 0 bases for V and 7 bases for J; bases not matched to a gene: 11. Germline assignment: CDR1 LGHDT and CDR2 YNNKEL (reference sequence). The CDR3 runs 16 residues. The data derive from a study of breast tumors, draining lymph nodes, adjacent tissues. Regarding the study as a whole: Compared with lymph nodes, tumors were less diverse; compared with nontumor tissue, more. Data only fit, rather than demonstrated, lymph node origin of most tumor T cells.

The chain employs TRBV3-1 and TRBJ2-5; 7 bases align to TRBD1. The sequenced sample was axillary lymph node tissue. The sequence derives from a female donor with breast cancer. Some clones in this sample may be carry-over from other donors' samples. CDR3 in amino acids: CASSQEAGTVRATQYF. CDR3 nucleotide sequence: TGTGCCAGCAGCCAAGAGGCCGGGACAGTCAGAGCGACCCAGTACTTC.